Presented here are 17 T cell receptor beta chains from one specimen sequenced in a study of beta chain features in type 1 diabetes. Findings of the study overall: All four CD4+ subsets of Type 1 diabetes patients contained TCRB CDR3s that were moderately but significantly shorter.

Investigators reverse transcribed all isolated RNA, so they sequenced expressed TCRB transcripts. The repertoire was sequenced with immunoSEQ multiplex PCR; TCRdb's copy has only in-frame clones and lacks some. The sample lists some 150,000 clones, more than 10% occurring once. No antigen has been identified for these receptors. The source material was central memory CD4+ T cells from blood. The receptors here all came from a man aged 18 to 29 with type 1 diabetes.

The CDR3 region is CASSAGLAGAPYNEQFF. The CDR3 nucleotides read TGTGCCAGCAGCGCGGGACTAGCGGGGGCCCCCTACAATGAGCAGTTCTTC. The rearrangement links TRBV9 to TRBJ2-1; 14 bases are a match to TRBD2. V was clipped by 3 bases and J by 2 bases; unmatched bases: 4. This CDR3 has 17 amino acids. The germline V gene has CDR1 SGDLS and CDR2 YYNGEE.

This clone was seen more than once but under ten times. The chain employs TRBV28 and TRBJ2-7, with 7 bases lining up with TRBD1. Germline V CDR1 and CDR2: MDHEN, SYDVKM. With 7 bases clipped from V and 9 bases from J, the junction kept 9 bases outside the gene matches. This CDR3 spans 12 amino acids. The CDR3 DNA follows: TGTGCCAGCAACCCCGGGACAGAGGTGCAGTACTTC. Residues: CASNPGTEVQYF. Looking up the rest from reference TRBV28 and TRBJ2-7 gives the full variable domain: DVKVTQSSRYLVKRTGEKVFLECVQDMDHENMFWYRQDPGLGLRLIYFSYDVKMKEKGDIPEGYSVSREKKERFSLILESASTNQTSMYLCASNPGTEVQYFGPGTRLTVT.

This clone was observed a handful of times. The gene calls are TRBV11-2 and TRBJ2-3, with D perhaps matching TRBD2 (6 bases). The CDR3 runs to 14 residues. Germline V lookup: CDR1 SGHAT, CDR2 FQNNGV. V was shortened by 5 bases and J by 10 bases, with 19 bases between the two germline ends. The DNA of the CDR3 is TGTGCCAGCAGCCAGGAGTTGCTTAGCGGATCGCAGTATTTT. Protein sequence: CASSQELLSGSQYF.

The V gene is TRBV20-1, the J gene TRBJ2-1; D not resolved. The germline V gene encodes CDR1 DFQATT and CDR2 SNEGSKA (reference sequence). The CDR3 runs to 11 residues. Trimming pared 3 bases from V and 7 bases from J, leaving 7 bases between. The CDR3 reads CSASGVNEQFF. CDR3 in DNA: TGCAGTGCTAGTGGGGTAAATGAGCAGTTCTTC.

At least ten counts were recorded for this clone. The chain couples TRBV5-1 to TRBJ2-1; 8 bases align to TRBD2. The CDR3 extends over 15 amino acids. V was pared by 3 bases and J by 5 bases, with 7 bases of the junction left unmatched. Germline CDR1 and CDR2: SGHRS and YFSETQ. CDR3 in amino acids: CASSSGGGRDNEQFF. CDR3 sequence (DNA): TGCGCCAGCAGCTCTGGCGGGGGGCGCGACAATGAGCAGTTCTTC.

The rearrangement uses TRBV6-1 and TRBJ1-2; 8 bases are a match to TRBD1. Germline assignment: CDR1 MNHNS and CDR2 SASEGT. The ends lost 2 bases at V and 8 bases at J; junction bases unmatched: 7. This CDR3 is 14 amino acids long. CDR3: CASSERQGIYGYTF. CDR3 DNA: TGTGCCAGCAGTGAACGACAGGGGATTTACGGCTACACCTTC.

There are a few counts of this clone. The chain has TRBV30 and TRBJ1-5; D gene ambiguous. Trimming stripped 1 base from V and 0 bases from J, with 4 bases between. This CDR3 is 13 amino acids long. Germline CDR1 and CDR2: GTSNPN and SVGIG (reference sequence). CDR3 protein: CAWSESSNQPQHF. Here the CDR3 DNA reads TGTGCCTGGAGTGAAAGTAGCAATCAGCCCCAGCATTTT.

V gene TRBV19 combines with J gene TRBJ1-2; D remains unclear. Trimming stripped 0 bases from V and 1 base from J, with 6 bases between. The CDR3 is 14 amino acids. CDR1 is LNHDA, CDR2 SQIVND, per germline (reference sequence). The CDR3 bases are TGTGCCAGTAGTATAGATCCGAATAACTATGGCTACACCTTC. Protein product: CASSIDPNNYGYTF.

In this sample, this clone turned up a few times. A much bigger clone sits one base away, suggesting this may be a read error. The rearrangement joins TRBV30 to TRBJ2-5, with a possible D match to TRBD2 (6 bases). The CDR3 consists of 12 residues. V dropped 3 bases and J dropped 7 bases, with 12 bases sitting between them. The germline V gene encodes CDR1 GTSNPN and CDR2 SVGIG (reference sequence). Written as DNA, the CDR3 is TGTGCCTGGAGGGTAGGGCGGGGGACCCAGTACTTC. This translates into CAWRVGRGTQYF.

There are a few counts of this clone. V is TRBV6-1 and J is TRBJ2-3; D is uncertain. Germline V gives CDR1 MNHNS, CDR2 SASEGT. The ends were cut back, 4 bases at V and 2 bases at J, with 4 bases in the middle. The CDR3 totals 12 residues. CDR3 residues: CASSGNTDTQYF. DNA of the CDR3: TGTGCCAGCAGTGGCAACACAGATACGCAGTATTTT.

This chain connects TRBV18 to TRBJ2-1; D is perhaps TRBD1 (6 bases). This CDR3 has 15 amino acids. With 6 bases removed from V and 4 bases from J, the gap between germline ends came to 16 bases. CDR1 is KGHSH and CDR2 is LQKENI in the germline V gene. Here the CDR3 reads CASSPTGSRYNEQFF. The CDR3 region has the DNA TGTGCCAGCTCGCCAACAGGGTCTAGGTACAATGAGCAGTTCTTC.

The rearrangement uses TRBV27 and TRBJ1-1, with 8 bases identical to TRBD1. Germline values: CDR1 MNHEY, CDR2 SMNVEV (reference sequence). This CDR3 region has 15 residues. Trimming removed 4 bases from V and 2 bases from J; junction bases left unmatched: 6. Here the CDR3 reads CASSSRQGRNTEAFF. For the CDR3, the DNA is TGTGCCAGCAGTTCCAGACAGGGGAGAAACACTGAAGCTTTCTTT.

The chain carries TRBV30 and TRBJ1-5; D remains unclear. V was pared by 2 bases and J by 0 bases, with 11 bases between. This CDR3 has 15 amino acids. CDR1 is GTSNPN and CDR2 is SVGIG in the germline V gene (reference sequence). For the CDR3, the DNA is TGTGCCTGGAGTCCCACAGAGGGTAGCAATCAGCCCCAGCATTTT. Residues: CAWSPTEGSNQPQHF. The full variable domain, its missing parts supplied by reference TRBV30 and TRBJ1-5, is SQTIHQWPATLVQPVGSPLSLECTVEGTSNPNLYWYRQAAGRGLQLLFYSVGIGQISSEVPQNLSASRPQDRQFILSSKKLLLSDSGFYLCAWSPTEGSNQPQHFGDGTRLSIL.

The table lists this clone with a few counts. The chain employs TRBV4-1 and TRBJ2-2; D is unresolved. The germline CDR1 and CDR2 sequences are MGHRA and YSYEKL. Deletions cut 0 bases from V and 4 bases from J, with 18 bases between. The CDR3 consists of 18 residues. The CDR3 loop reads CASSQDIQERLATGELFF. CDR3 DNA: TGCGCCAGCAGCCAAGATATTCAGGAGAGGTTGGCCACCGGGGAGCTGTTTTTT.

This clone was found a few times. This chain uses TRBV28 with TRBJ2-5; D possibly corresponds to TRBD2 (5 bases). The CDR3 length is 14 residues. V was shortened by 2 bases and J by 1 base, with 8 bases between the two germline ends. The germline V gene has CDR1 MDHEN and CDR2 SYDVKM. In DNA form, the CDR3 reads TGTGCCAGCAGTTTAGCTAGCACCCAAGAGACCCAGTACTTC. As protein: CASSLASTQETQYF.

This clone was recorded a few times. The rearrangement links TRBV6-5 to TRBJ2-2; the match to TRBD1 covers 7 bases. CDR3 length equals 16 residues. V lost 4 bases to trimming and J lost 5 bases; unmatched junction nucleotides: 10. Germline values: CDR1 MNHEY, CDR2 SVGAGI. CDR3 DNA: TGTGCCAGCAGTTCTGGGACAGTCCAATTTACCGGGGAGCTGTTTTTT. It encodes CASSSGTVQFTGELFF.

This clone occurred many times. The chain carries TRBV19 and TRBJ2-3; 8 bases agree with TRBD2. This CDR3 region has 15 residues. Trimming cost V 8 bases and J 2 bases; bases outside gene matches: 9. Germline assignment: CDR1 LNHDA and CDR2 SQIVND (reference sequence). The CDR3 nucleotides read TGTGCCAGTCGAACGGGGGGGGCCTACACAGATACGCAGTATTTT. Translating gives CASRTGGAYTDTQYF.